Below are 17 T cell receptor beta chains sequenced from a single sample in a study of OX40 agonist ivuxolimab in advanced cancers. Profiling relied on immunoSEQ multiplex PCR, and the TCRdb table lists in-frame clones only, not all of them. The sample yields 60,000 to 85,000 clones, approximately 80% seen once. The material sequenced was CD4+ or CD8+ T cells sorted from blood, taken in a trial of the OX40 agonist ivuxolimab. These receptors were taken from an adult with an advanced solid tumor such as melanoma, head and neck, liver or kidney cancer.

This chain joins TRBV7-9 and TRBJ1-5; tentatively, D is TRBD1 (5 bases). The CDR3 is 14 residues long. The germline CDR1 and CDR2 sequences are SEHNR and FQNEAQ (reference sequence). V lost 4 bases to trimming and J lost 7 bases, with 14 bases between them. In DNA form, the CDR3 reads TGTGCCAGCAGCTACTCGGGGGGTAGCCAGCCCCAGCATTTT. Translating it yields CASSYSGGSQPQHF.

Only a few counts were recorded for this clone. This chain connects TRBV7-2 to TRBJ2-3; 7 bases line up with TRBD1. Germline-derived CDR1 and CDR2 are SGHTA and FQGNSA. This CDR3 is 15 amino acids long. With 5 bases clipped from V and 2 bases from J, the junction kept 7 bases outside the gene matches. CDR3 in amino acids: CASSPQGVATDTQYF. CDR3 DNA sequence: TGTGCCAGCAGCCCGCAGGGGGTCGCCACAGATACGCAGTATTTT. The variable domain in full, completed from reference TRBV7-2 and TRBJ2-3, reads GAGVSQSPSNKVTEKGKDVELRCDPISGHTALYWYRQSLGQGLEFLIYFQGNSAPDKSGLPSDRFSAERTGGSVSTLTIQRTQQEDSAVYLCASSPQGVATDTQYFGPGTRLTVL.

This chain uses TRBV27 with TRBJ2-7; maybe TRBD2 (5 bases). The CDR3 covers 11 residues. Trimming took off 2 bases at V and 6 bases at J, with 5 bases between the two ends. Germline V CDR1 and CDR2: MNHEY, SMNVEV (reference sequence). The CDR3 DNA sequence: TGTGCCAGCAGTTTAGGACTCGAGCAGTACTTC. It encodes CASSLGLEQYF.

This chain links TRBV5-1 with TRBJ2-5; the D gene is possibly TRBD1 (6 bases). The DNA matches TRBJ2-7 better at its end, which makes the J call doubtful. The CDR3 has 14 residues. CDR1 is SGHRS and CDR2 is YFSETQ in the germline V gene. CDR3 sequence reads: CASSFKIQGGEQYF. The CDR3 nucleotides read TGCGCCAGCAGCTTCAAGATACAGGGTGGCGAGCAGTACTTC.

J is TRBJ1-3 and V is TRBV6-6; 9 nucleotides align to TRBD1. Germline V gene data show CDR1 as MNHNY and CDR2 as SVGAGI (reference sequence). V lost 5 bases, J lost 6 bases, and 5 bases stayed unmatched. CDR3 size: 14 residues. In nucleotides, the CDR3 is TGTGCCAGCAGTAAACAGGGGGCAGAAAACACCATATATTTT. Translated, it gives CASSKQGAENTIYF.

V usage is TRBV7-6 and J usage is TRBJ2-3; 7 nucleotides line up with TRBD1. V was pared by 4 bases and J by 1 base, with 8 bases of the junction left unmatched. Germline CDR1 SGHVS, CDR2 FNYEAQ. The CDR3 extends over 16 amino acids. CDR3 DNA: TGTGCCAGCAGCTCGCCCCCGGGACAGCGCACAGATACGCAGTATTTT. This codes for CASSSPPGQRTDTQYF.

By sample share, this clone is medium-sized (0.01 to 0.1%). This chain uses TRBV5-6 with TRBJ1-5; no definite D call. Germline loops: CDR1 SGHDT, CDR2 YYEEEE. The CDR3 is 14 residues long. Between the trimmed V and J ends, which lost 4 bases and 2 bases, there was a span of 10 bases. The CDR3, as DNA: TGTGCCAGCAGCGACACAGTAGGCAATCAGCCCCAGCATTTT. Translated, it gives CASSDTVGNQPQHF.

The V call is TRBV2, the J call TRBJ1-5, with D maybe TRBD1 (6 bases). CDR1 and CDR2 from the germline V gene are SNHLY and FYNNEI. There are 13 residues in the CDR3. The ends were cut back, 4 bases at V and 9 bases at J, with 13 bases in the middle. This CDR3 is CASSVGGRTPQHF. The CDR3, as DNA: TGTGCCAGCAGTGTCGGGGGGCGCACGCCCCAGCATTTT.

The J gene is TRBJ1-1, the V gene TRBV10-3; tentatively, D is TRBD1 (6 bases). The CDR3 length is 11 residues. Germline CDR1 reads ENHRY; CDR2 reads SYGVKD. The V end lost 6 bases, the J end lost 7 bases, and 9 bases lay between the germline ends. CDR3 bases: TGTGCCATCAGCTGGGGGCTTGAAGCTTTCTTT. This gives the protein CAISWGLEAFF.

This clone has a handful of counts. The gene calls are TRBV19 and TRBJ1-2; D unresolved. V dropped 1 base and J dropped 7 bases, with 10 bases sitting between them. Germline-derived CDR1 and CDR2 are LNHDA and SQIVND (reference sequence). CDR3 length: 13 amino acids. CDR3 DNA: TGTGCCAGTAGTATAGGAGTAGGAGCTGGCTACACCTTC. This codes for CASSIGVGAGYTF.

V and J are TRBV5-4 and TRBJ1-2; D remains unclear. Germline-derived CDR1 and CDR2 are SGHNT and YYREEE (reference sequence). The V and J ends lost 1 base and 1 base respectively, with 11 bases between them. The CDR3 length is 15 residues. The DNA of the CDR3 is TGTGCCAGCAGCTTGATGTTGGGGATTAACTATGGCTACACCTTC. Its translation is CASSLMLGINYGYTF.

The V gene is TRBV11-3, the J gene TRBJ2-1, with D maybe TRBD2 (6 bases). CDR1 SGHNT and CDR2 YENEEA come from the germline V gene. The CDR3 totals 17 residues. Trimming left V 1 base short and J 9 bases short, with 22 bases between. The CDR3 loop reads CASSLVGGRWVGSEQFF. The CDR3 coding sequence is TGTGCCAGCAGCTTAGTGGGGGGAAGGTGGGTCGGCAGTGAGCAGTTCTTC.

The CDR3 nucleotides read TGTGCCAGCAGTGGCGGGTTCCAGCCCCAGCATTTT. Translation: CASSGGFQPQHF. V usage is TRBV2 and J usage is TRBJ1-5; D ambiguous. Deletions cut 4 bases from V and 7 bases from J, with 8 bases between. This CDR3 has 12 residues. Germline loops: CDR1 SNHLY, CDR2 FYNNEI.

This chain uses TRBV2 with TRBJ2-7; D is unresolved. V lost 7 bases, J lost 1 base, and 17 bases lay in between. Germline CDR1 is SNHLY and CDR2 is FYNNEI. The CDR3 consists of 15 residues. CDR3 in DNA: TGTGCCAGCACCCAAGAACAGTCCTCTTCCTACGAGCAGTACTTC. It yields the protein CASTQEQSSSYEQYF.

This clone was recorded at least ten times. This chain uses TRBV11-2 with TRBJ2-2, with D perhaps TRBD2 (5 bases). CDR1 and CDR2 (germline): SGHAT, FQNNGV. The CDR3 sequence is 14 residues long. V was shortened by 3 bases and J by 3 bases, with 8 bases between the two germline ends. CDR3 DNA: TGTGCCAGCAGCTTGACACTAGACACCGGGGAGCTGTTTTTT. Its translation is CASSLTLDTGELFF. The whole variable domain, filled in from reference TRBV11-2 and TRBJ2-2, reads EAGVAQSPRYKIIEKRQSVAFWCNPISGHATLYWYQQILGQGPKLLIQFQNNGVVDDSQLPKDRFSAERLKGVDSTLKIQPAKLEDSAVYLCASSLTLDTGELFFGEGSRLTVL.

The V and J genes are TRBV6-6 and TRBJ1-6; D is undetermined. With 5 bases removed from V and 0 bases from J, the gap between germline ends came to 8 bases. Germline V gene data show CDR1 as MNHNY and CDR2 as SVGAGI (reference sequence). The CDR3 totals 15 residues. CDR3 coding DNA: TGTGCCAGCAGTCGGCCGGGCTCCTATAATTCACCCCTCCACTTT. This codes for CASSRPGSYNSPLHF.

This clone has only a few counts. This rearrangement joins TRBV6-5 to TRBJ1-2, with D tentatively TRBD1 (5 bases). V lost 7 bases and J lost 5, with 11 bases in between. The germline V gene has CDR1 MNHEY and CDR2 SVGAGI. The CDR3 consists of 12 residues. CDR3 in DNA: TGTGCCAGCAACGCAGGGACTTATGGCTACACCTTC. This gives the protein CASNAGTYGYTF.